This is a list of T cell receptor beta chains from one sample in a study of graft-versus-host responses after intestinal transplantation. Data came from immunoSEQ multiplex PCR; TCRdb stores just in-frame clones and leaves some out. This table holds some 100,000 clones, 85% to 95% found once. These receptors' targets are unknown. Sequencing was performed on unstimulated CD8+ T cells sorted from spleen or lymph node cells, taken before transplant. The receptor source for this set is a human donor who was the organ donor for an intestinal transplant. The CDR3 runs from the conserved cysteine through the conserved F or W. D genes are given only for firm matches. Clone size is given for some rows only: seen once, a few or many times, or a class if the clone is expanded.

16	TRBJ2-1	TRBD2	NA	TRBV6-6	TGTGCCAGCAGGTATCTAGCGGGAGGGCCTGGTAATGAGCAGTTCTTC	CASRYLAGGPGNEQFF
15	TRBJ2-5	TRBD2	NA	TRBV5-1	TGCGCCAGCAGCCGTGTGACTAGCGGGGTTGAGACCCAGTACTTC	CASSRVTSGVETQYF
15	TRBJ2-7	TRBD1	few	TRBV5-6	TGTGCCAGCAGCCCCAAGACAGGGTTCGGGTTCGAGCAGTACTTC	CASSPKTGFGFEQYF
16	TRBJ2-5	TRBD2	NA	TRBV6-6	TGTGCCAGCAGTATTGGGACTAGCGGGATACAAGAGACCCAGTACTTC	CASSIGTSGIQETQYF
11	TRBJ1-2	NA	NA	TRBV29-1	TGCAGCGTCGGTGCGGACTATGGCTACACCTTC	CSVGADYGYTF
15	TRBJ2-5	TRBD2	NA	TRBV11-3	TGTGCCAGCAGTTCCGGGACTAGCGGCCAAGAGACCCAGTACTTC	CASSSGTSGQETQYF
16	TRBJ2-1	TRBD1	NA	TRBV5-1	TGCGCCAGCAGCCAGCTAATGACAGGGACGAACAATGAGCAGTTCTTC	CASSQLMTGTNNEQFF
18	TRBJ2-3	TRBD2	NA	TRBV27	TGTGCCAGCAGTCTTCTGCCCACTAGCGGGGGGGCTGTAGATACGCAGTATTTT	CASSLLPTSGGAVDTQYF
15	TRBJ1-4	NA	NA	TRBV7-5	TGTGCCAGAAGCCTTTTTTCAGGGGGTTGGGAAAAACTGTTTTTT	CARSLFSGGWEKLFF
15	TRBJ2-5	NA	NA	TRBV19	TGTGCCAGTATCTCTGCAGGGACTGCACAAGAGACCCAGTACTTC	CASISAGTAQETQYF
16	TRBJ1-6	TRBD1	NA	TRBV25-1	TGTGCCAGCAGTGAATGCCAGGGGGGACCGAGCCCTACTAACATTTTT	CASSECQGGPSPTNIF
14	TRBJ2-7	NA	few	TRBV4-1	TGCGCCAGCAGCCAAGTGGTGGCAGGGAACGAGCAGTACTTC	CASSQVVAGNEQYF
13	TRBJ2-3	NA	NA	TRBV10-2	TGCGCCAGCGCGGGTAGTGGCACAGATACGCAGTATTTT	CASAGSGTDTQYF
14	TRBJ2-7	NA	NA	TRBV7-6	TGTGCCAGCAGCTTACGTGTCGGCTCCTACGAGCAGTACTTC	CASSLRVGSYEQYF
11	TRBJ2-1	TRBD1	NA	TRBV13	TGTGCCAGCAGCTGGGACAGGGAAAAGTTCTTC	CASSWDREKFF
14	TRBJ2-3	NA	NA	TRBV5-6	TGTGCCAGCAGCCTTAGCGCGAGCACAGATACGCAGTATTTT	CASSLSASTDTQYF
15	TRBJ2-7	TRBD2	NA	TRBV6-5	TGTGCCAGCAGTACCGCAGCGGGGGGGCGTTACGAGCAGTACTTC	CASSTAAGGRYEQYF
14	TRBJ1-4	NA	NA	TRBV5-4	TGTGCCAGCAGCCTGACCGGGGGGACTGAAAAACTGTTTTTT	CASSLTGGTEKLFF
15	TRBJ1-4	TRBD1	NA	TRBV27	TGTGCCAGCAGGAGGAAGGGACAGTATAATGAAAAACTGTTTTTT	CASRRKGQYNEKLFF
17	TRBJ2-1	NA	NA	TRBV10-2	TGCGCCAGCAGTGAGAATCCTACAGGGCCTCTGTCCGATGAGCAGTTCTTC	CASSENPTGPLSDEQFF
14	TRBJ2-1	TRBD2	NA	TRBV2	TGTGCCAGCAGCTTAGCGGGGGGGACGCATGAGCAGTTCTTC	CASSLAGGTHEQFF
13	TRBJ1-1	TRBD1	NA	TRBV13	TGTGCCAGCGGCATACAGGGGGCTACTGAAGCTTTCTTT	CASGIQGATEAFF
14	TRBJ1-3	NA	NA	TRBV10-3	TGTGCCATCAGGAAACTGCAGGGGGGAAACACCATATATTTT	CAIRKLQGGNTIYF
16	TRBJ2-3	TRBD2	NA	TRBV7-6	TGTGCCAGCAGCTTAGCACTAGCGGGGATCACAGATACGCAGTATTTT	CASSLALAGITDTQYF
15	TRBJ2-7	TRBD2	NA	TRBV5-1	TGCGCCAGCTTACTAGCGGGACAAAGTAGCTACGAGCAGTACTTC	CASLLAGQSSYEQYF
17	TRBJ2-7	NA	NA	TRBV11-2	TGTGCCAGCAGCTTACTGCAGGGGCGGCAGAGCTCCTACGAGCAGTACTTC	CASSLLQGRQSSYEQYF
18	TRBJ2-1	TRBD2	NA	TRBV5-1	TGCGCCAGCAGCCGTTACCCGGGACTAGCGGGGCACTACAATGAGCAGTTCTTC	CASSRYPGLAGHYNEQFF
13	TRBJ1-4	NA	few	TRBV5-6	TGTGCCAGCAGCTTTTTCGGGGGTGAAAAACTGTTTTTT	CASSFFGGEKLFF
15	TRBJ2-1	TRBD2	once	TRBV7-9	TGTGCCAGCAAGACTAGCGGGGGTTCCTACAATGAGCAGTTCTTC	CASKTSGGSYNEQFF
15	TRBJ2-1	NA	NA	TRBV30	TGTGCCTGGAGTTTTCCGTACAGCTCCTACAATGAGCAGTTCTTC	CAWSFPYSSYNEQFF
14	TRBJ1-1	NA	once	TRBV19	TGTGCCAGTAGTATAGATCTGTTTCTAACTGAAGCTTTCTTT	CASSIDLFLTEAFF
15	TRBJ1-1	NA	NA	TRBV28	TGTGCCAGCAGTAAGGGGCCATACATGAACACTGAAGCTTTCTTT	CASSKGPYMNTEAFF
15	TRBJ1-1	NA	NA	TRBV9	TGTGCCAGCAGCGTAGGGGCGGGAGGGACCACTGAAGCTTTCTTT	CASSVGAGGTTEAFF
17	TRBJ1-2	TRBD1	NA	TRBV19	TGTGCCAGTAGTATTCTGGGACAGGGAGACTTTTTTGCGGGCTACACCTTC	CASSILGQGDFFAGYTF
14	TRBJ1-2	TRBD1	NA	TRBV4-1	TGCGCCAGCAGCCAAGGAGGACAGGGCCATGGCTACACCTTC	CASSQGGQGHGYTF
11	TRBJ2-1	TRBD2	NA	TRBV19	TGTGCCAGTAGTACCGGACTAGCGCCGTTCTTC	CASSTGLAPFF
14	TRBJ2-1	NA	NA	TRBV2	TGTGCCAGCAGTGAACGCTATCTCTACAATGAGCAGTTCTTC	CASSERYLYNEQFF
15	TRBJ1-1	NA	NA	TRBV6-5	TGTGCCAGCACAAACTGGGGGGTTCCGAACACTGAAGCTTTCTTT	CASTNWGVPNTEAFF
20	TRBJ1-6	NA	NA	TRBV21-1	TGTGCCAGCACGAATGTACGGACAGGGGGTTTATTCTCCTATAATTCACCCCTCCACTTT	CASTNVRTGGLFSYNSPLHF
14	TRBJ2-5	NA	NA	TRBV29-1	TGCAGCGTTGAAGTTGCGTACCCTCAAGAGACCCAGTACTTC	CSVEVAYPQETQYF
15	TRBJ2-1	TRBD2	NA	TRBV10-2	TGCGCAGTGGGGTCTAGCGGGAGATGGGCCAATGAGCAGTTCTTC	CAVGSSGRWANEQFF
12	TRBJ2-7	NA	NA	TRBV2	TGTGCCAGCAGTGATGAGTACTACGAGCAGTACTTC	CASSDEYYEQYF
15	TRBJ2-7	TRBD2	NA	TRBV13	TGTGCCAGCAGCTTAGGAGCGGGGGAGAGGTACGAGCAGTACTTC	CASSLGAGERYEQYF